Listed here are 9 T cell receptor beta chains from one sample, sequenced in a study of CD8 T cell repertoires and HIV-1 epitope variants. The antigens for these receptors are not known. Here immunoSEQ multiplex PCR was the method, and the copy in TCRdb shows in-frame clones only, minus some. The profile shows roughly 5,200 clones, approximately 65% of them singletons. Source material: cultured CD8+ T cells derived from PBMCs. All receptors derive from a male donor with HIV.

This chain links TRBV13 with TRBJ2-5; D not certain. Germline-derived CDR1 and CDR2 are PRHDT and FYEKMQ (reference sequence). The CDR3 is 14 amino acids. Trimming cost V 0 bases and J 1 base, with 6 bases left between them. CDR3 sequence: CASSLGQLQETQYF. In nucleotides, the CDR3 is TGTGCCAGCAGCTTAGGCCAGCTCCAAGAGACCCAGTACTTC.

CDR3 residues: CASSPTGGVNQPQHF. The DNA for the CDR3 is TGTGCCAGCAGCCCCACCGGGGGAGTCAATCAGCCCCAGCATTTT. The rearrangement uses TRBV7-9 and TRBJ1-5; perhaps TRBD1 as D (5 bases). The CDR3 loop spans 15 amino acids. V lost 5 bases to trimming and J lost 3 bases, with 14 bases between them. Per germline, CDR1 SEHNR and CDR2 FQNEAQ (reference sequence).

This rearrangement joins TRBV5-4 to TRBJ2-1, with TRBD1 identical over 8 bases. V trimming: 4 bases; J trimming: 2 bases; junction bases outside the gene matches: 5. Germline V gene sequence: CDR1 SGHNT, CDR2 YYREEE (reference sequence). The CDR3 has 15 amino acids. The CDR3: CASSPDRDTYNEQFF. Here the CDR3 DNA reads TGTGCCAGCAGCCCGGACAGGGACACCTACAATGAGCAGTTCTTC.

This clone showed up just once. Other DNA sequences within the sample encode an identical CDR3. The rearrangement uses TRBV5-4 and TRBJ2-3, with D hard to call. The CDR3 has 11 residues. CDR1 and CDR2 (germline): SGHNT, YYREEE (reference sequence). The ends were cut back, 4 bases at V and 11 bases at J, with 11 bases in the middle. The CDR3 protein is CASSHDPGQYF. The CDR3 bases are TGTGCCAGCAGCCACGACCCGGGGCAGTATTTT. The entire variable domain, with the rest obtained from reference TRBV5-4 and TRBJ2-3, is as follows: ETGVTQSPTHLIKTRGQQVTLRCSSQSGHNTVSWYQQALGQGPQFIFQYYREEENGRGNFPPRFSGLQFPNYSSELNVNALELDDSALYLCASSHDPGQYFGPGTRLTVL.

The CDR3 loop is CASSPFPDNTEAFF. The CDR3 nucleotides read TGTGCCAGCTCACCATTTCCAGATAACACTGAAGCTTTCTTT. This chain links TRBV18 with TRBJ1-1; the D is unclear. V lost 2 bases and J lost 2, with 9 bases in between. Germline V gene sequence: CDR1 KGHSH, CDR2 LQKENI. CDR3 size: 14 residues.

The chain has TRBV28 and TRBJ1-5, with TRBD1 identical over 8 bases. V dropped 5 bases and J dropped 0; count of bases not matched to a gene: 9. Germline V gives CDR1 MDHEN, CDR2 SYDVKM. The CDR3 sequence is 17 residues long. CDR3 sequence: CASSPTTGVGSNQPQHF. DNA of the CDR3: TGTGCCAGCAGTCCAACGACAGGGGTCGGTAGCAATCAGCCCCAGCATTTT.

This clone was recorded only once. The chain is built from TRBV4-1 and TRBJ1-2; D is possibly TRBD1 (6 bases). V lost 3 bases and J 2 bases, leaving 13 bases between the germline ends. This CDR3 comprises 15 residues. Germline-derived CDR1 and CDR2 are MGHRA and YSYEKL. The CDR3 DNA follows: TGCGCCAGCAGCCAGTCGCGGGGGCTGAACTATGGCTACACCTTC. It translates to CASSQSRGLNYGYTF.

By share, this clone ranks as medium-sized (0.01 to 0.1%). As DNA, the CDR3 is TGTGCCAGCAGCTTTAGTACCCCAGGACCACTCCACTTT. Translating it yields CASSFSTPGPLHF. V usage is TRBV13 and J usage is TRBJ1-6; the D is unclear. V was clipped by 3 bases and J by 16 bases, with 16 bases between them. The CDR3 totals 13 residues. CDR1 PRHDT and CDR2 FYEKMQ come from the germline V gene (reference sequence). The full variable domain, in which reference TRBV13 and TRBJ1-6 provide the parts outside the CDR3, is AAGVIQSPRHLIKEKRETATLKCYPIPRHDTVYWYQQGPGQDPQFLISFYEKMQSDKGSIPDRFSAQQFSDYHSELNMSSLELGDSALYFCASSFSTPGPLHFGNGTRLTVT.

The CDR3 DNA follows: TGTGCCACCAGCAGAGCAACCTTAGCGGGGGACTCCTACGAGCAGTACTTC. This encodes CATSRATLAGDSYEQYF. The V and J genes are TRBV15 and TRBJ2-7; TRBD2 matches at 9 bases. Germline CDR1 reads LNHNV; CDR2 reads YYDKDF (reference sequence). The CDR3 is made up of 17 amino acids. Germline trimming cut 1 base from V and 0 bases from J; bases unmatched to any gene: 7.